Below, 26 T cell receptor beta chains from the same sample are listed, as sequenced in a study of cytomegalovirus exposure and HLA in healthy donors. The repertoire was sequenced with immunoSEQ multiplex PCR; TCRdb's copy has only in-frame clones and lacks some. Among 90,000 to 150,000 clones, 86% were seen once, and the ten largest hold nearly 5%. Source material: PBMCs. These receptors were collected from a man aged 18 to 29 in good health and CMV-seronegative.

This clone was picked up a small number of times. The rearrangement uses TRBV19 and TRBJ1-2, with D perhaps TRBD1 (6 bases). The CDR3 spans 14 residues. The V end lost 6 bases, the J end lost 4 bases, and 15 bases lay between the germline ends. CDR1 and CDR2 (germline): LNHDA, SQIVND (reference sequence). CDR3 residues: CASSNRGGSYGYTF. The CDR3 bases are TGTGCCAGTAGCAACCGCGGGGGCAGCTATGGCTACACCTTC.

This clone has only one observation. The chain has TRBV19 and TRBJ2-5, with D tentatively TRBD2 (5 bases). The CDR3 consists of 11 residues. Germline V gene data show CDR1 as LNHDA and CDR2 as SQIVND (reference sequence). The V end was cut by 6 bases, the J end by 7 bases, with 9 bases between. CDR3 residues: CASRSAGTQYF. In nucleotides, the CDR3 is TGTGCCAGTAGATCGGCGGGGACCCAGTACTTC.

The rearrangement links TRBV5-1 to TRBJ2-1; the D gene is possibly TRBD2 (7 bases). Trimming stripped 2 bases from V and 7 bases from J, with 19 bases between. The germline CDR1 and CDR2 sequences are SGHRS and YFSETQ. This CDR3 contains 16 residues. CDR3 nucleotide sequence: TGCGCCAGCAGCTTTTCGGGCGGGGGAACAGGGAATGAGCAGTTCTTC. Residues: CASSFSGGGTGNEQFF.

The V gene is TRBV5-6, the J gene TRBJ1-1; TRBD1 matches 7 bases. V dropped 4 bases and J dropped 12; count of bases not matched to a gene: 12. The CDR3 covers 13 residues. CDR1 SGHDT and CDR2 YYEEEE come from the germline V gene. In nucleotides, the CDR3 is TGTGCCAGCAGCCAGACAGGGCTCTCAGTCACTTTCTTT. Translating gives CASSQTGLSVTFF.

The J gene is TRBJ1-5, the V gene TRBV27, with TRBD1 matching over 11 bases. J lost 0 bases, V lost 4 bases, and 14 bases had no gene match. Germline CDR1 MNHEY, CDR2 SMNVEV (reference sequence). This CDR3 region has 20 residues. CDR3 in amino acids: CASSSRRGTGGNYSNQPQHF. CDR3 nucleotides: TGTGCCAGCAGTTCGAGACGCGGGACAGGGGGAAATTATAGCAATCAGCCCCAGCATTTT.

The V gene is TRBV5-1, the J gene TRBJ2-1; D ambiguous. The CDR3 has 13 residues. Germline lookup yields CDR1 SGHRS and CDR2 YFSETQ. V was shortened by 0 bases and J by 4 bases, with 5 bases between the two germline ends. CDR3 coding DNA: TGCGCCAGCAGCTTGGGGCCTTACAATGAGCAGTTCTTC. It encodes CASSLGPYNEQFF.

The chain combines TRBV30 with TRBJ1-3, with D possibly TRBD1 on 5 matching bases. The length of the CDR3 is 16 residues. Germline-derived CDR1 and CDR2 are GTSNPN and SVGIG (reference sequence). V was cut by 3 bases and J by 0 bases, with 15 bases left in between. The CDR3 DNA follows: TGTGCCTGGAGACCCCTGGGGCGGAACTCTGGAAACACCATATATTTT. It translates to CAWRPLGRNSGNTIYF.

This sequence joins TRBV14 and TRBJ1-1, with 9 bases identical to TRBD1. The CDR3 length is 14 residues. Germline lookup yields CDR1 SGHDN and CDR2 FVKESK. V was pared by 4 bases and J by 8 bases, with 8 bases of the junction left unmatched. The CDR3 protein is CASSRKDRGGEAFF. The CDR3 nucleotides are TGTGCCAGCAGCCGAAAGGACAGGGGAGGAGAAGCTTTCTTT.

The V call is TRBV6-5, the J call TRBJ2-5; a possible D gene is TRBD2 (7 bases). The CDR3 is made up of 16 amino acids. CDR1 is MNHEY and CDR2 is SVGAGI in the germline V gene. V shed 0 bases and J shed 5 bases, with 16 bases lying between them. The CDR3 sequence is CASSYSAQGRGETQYF. For the CDR3, the DNA is TGTGCCAGCAGTTACTCAGCGCAGGGGAGGGGGGAGACCCAGTACTTC.

The chain couples TRBV7-9 to TRBJ2-3; perhaps TRBD2 as D (6 bases). Germline V gene data show CDR1 as SEHNR and CDR2 as FQNEAQ (reference sequence). With 4 bases removed from V and 2 bases from J, the gap between germline ends came to 10 bases. This CDR3 comprises 14 residues. The CDR3 protein is CASSWGGATDTQYF. DNA for the CDR3: TGTGCCAGCAGCTGGGGAGGTGCCACAGATACGCAGTATTTT.

The J gene is TRBJ2-7, the V gene TRBV7-9; 8 bases map to TRBD1. Trimming removed 4 bases from V and 0 bases from J; junction bases left unmatched: 5. The CDR3 has 15 residues. Germline assignment: CDR1 SEHNR and CDR2 FQNEAQ (reference sequence). CDR3 coding DNA: TGTGCCAGCAGCTCAATGGACAGGGCCTCCTACGAGCAGTACTTC. Translating gives CASSSMDRASYEQYF.

The chain joins TRBV27 to TRBJ1-6; D remains unclear. The CDR3 length is 14 residues. Deletions cut 2 bases from V and 6 bases from J, with 8 bases between. Germline V gives CDR1 MNHEY, CDR2 SMNVEV (reference sequence). The CDR3 DNA reads TGTGCCAGCAGTTTAATGCGGGTTAATTCACCCCTCCACTTT. It codes for CASSLMRVNSPLHF.

The V and J genes are TRBV4-1 and TRBJ2-7; D uncertain. The CDR3 runs to 15 residues. Germline CDR1 reads MGHRA; CDR2 reads YSYEKL. V dropped 2 bases and J dropped 2 bases, with 13 bases sitting between them. The DNA for the CDR3 is TGCGCCAGCAGCCAAAAAGCCCCTGGGCCCTACGAGCAGTACTTC. It translates to CASSQKAPGPYEQYF.

This clone appeared a single time. The chain has TRBV7-9 and TRBJ2-7; TRBD1 agrees at 11 bases. The V segment lost 5 bases and the J segment 7 bases; nucleotides outside the gene matches: 7. The CDR3 has 14 residues. The germline CDR1 and CDR2 sequences are SEHNR and FQNEAQ (reference sequence). CDR3 in DNA: TGTGCCAGCAGCCCTCCGGGACAGGGGGGGGAGCAGTACTTC. Amino acids: CASSPPGQGGEQYF. The entire variable domain, with the rest obtained from reference TRBV7-9 and TRBJ2-7, is as follows: DTGVSQNPRHKITKRGQNVTFRCDPISEHNRLYWYRQTLGQGPEFLTYFQNEAQLEKSRLLSDRFSAERPKGSFSTLEIQRTEQGDSAMYLCASSPPGQGGEQYFGPGTRLTVT.

This rearrangement joins TRBV10-1 to TRBJ1-1; D uncertain. V was shortened by 6 bases and J by 2 bases, with 10 bases between the two germline ends. Germline V gives CDR1 WNHNN, CDR2 SYGVQD (reference sequence). This CDR3 comprises 13 residues. The CDR3 is CASSRQVNTEAFF. For the CDR3, the DNA is TGCGCCAGCAGCCGGCAGGTCAACACTGAAGCTTTCTTT.

V and J are TRBV18 and TRBJ1-5, with D hard to call. The germline V gene has CDR1 KGHSH and CDR2 LQKENI. V was trimmed by 3 bases and J by 0 bases, leaving 12 bases between them. The CDR3 totals 16 residues. The CDR3 sequence is CASSPVQTNSNQPQHF. The CDR3 coding sequence is TGTGCCAGCTCACCGGTGCAGACTAATAGCAATCAGCCCCAGCATTTT.

The V and J genes are TRBV15 and TRBJ1-5; D gene uncertain. Germline CDR1 reads LNHNV; CDR2 reads YYDKDF (reference sequence). Trimming took off 3 bases at V and 5 bases at J, with 14 bases between the two ends. CDR3 size: 15 residues. The CDR3 spells CATSSGEGKYQPQHF. The CDR3, as DNA: TGTGCCACCAGCAGTGGGGAGGGCAAGTATCAGCCCCAGCATTTT.

CDR3 nucleotide sequence: TGTGCCAGCAGCTTAGGGGCGGGATTAAATGAAAAACTGTTTTTT. This codes for CASSLGAGLNEKLFF. The V gene is TRBV7-2, the J gene TRBJ1-4; D gene ambiguous. Trimming removed 1 base at V and 5 bases at J, with 11 bases between. The CDR3 spans 15 residues. Germline CDR1 is SGHTA and CDR2 is FQGNSA.

V is TRBV5-4 and J is TRBJ2-3; D is uncertain. Trimming shortened V by 0 bases and J by 0 bases, and 5 bases separated the two germline ends. The CDR3 has 14 residues. Germline lookup yields CDR1 SGHNT and CDR2 YYREEE (reference sequence). The CDR3: CASSLVGSTDTQYF. The CDR3 nucleotides read TGTGCCAGCAGCTTGGTCGGGAGCACAGATACGCAGTATTTT.

The rearrangement links TRBV30 to TRBJ2-7; D is undetermined. The CDR3 extends over 14 amino acids. Deletions cut 4 bases from V and 0 bases from J, with 13 bases between. Germline values: CDR1 GTSNPN, CDR2 SVGIG (reference sequence). CDR3 sequence (DNA): TGTGCCTGGAAAGAGAAGCTGCTCTCCTACGAGCAGTACTTC. The encoded protein is CAWKEKLLSYEQYF.

This clone was recorded once. V is TRBV2 and J is TRBJ1-5; 8 bases match TRBD1. V dropped 3 bases and J dropped 5; count of bases not matched to a gene: 3. CDR3 length: 14 residues. Germline loops: CDR1 SNHLY, CDR2 FYNNEI. The CDR3 loop reads CASSEDRAYQPQHF. CDR3 coding DNA: TGTGCCAGCAGTGAGGACAGGGCCTATCAGCCCCAGCATTTT.

This chain joins TRBV27 and TRBJ2-7; D may be TRBD1 (6 bases). Deletions cut 5 bases from V and 3 bases from J, with 11 bases between. The CDR3 runs 13 residues. Per germline, CDR1 MNHEY and CDR2 SMNVEV (reference sequence). For the CDR3, the DNA is TGTGCCAGCAGTCAGGGGTTTAGCTACGAGCAGTACTTC. It specifies CASSQGFSYEQYF.

This chain joins TRBV15 and TRBJ2-1; 13 positions agree with TRBD2. The CDR3 spans 17 residues. CDR1 is LNHNV and CDR2 is YYDKDF in the germline V gene (reference sequence). Losses at the gene ends were 3 bases for V and 12 bases for J; bases not matched to a gene: 14. CDR3 sequence reads: CATSSTTEGTSGIGQFF. In DNA form, the CDR3 reads TGTGCCACCAGCAGCACCACTGAAGGGACTAGCGGGATTGGGCAGTTCTTC.

V is TRBV19 and J is TRBJ2-3; 8 bases map to TRBD1. The CDR3 runs 14 residues. Germline CDR1 is LNHDA and CDR2 is SQIVND (reference sequence). The J segment lost 4 bases and the V segment lost 5 bases, leaving 5 bases of the junction unmatched. The CDR3 DNA reads as TGTGCCAGTAGTTCCGGACAGGGCCCAGATACGCAGTATTTT. It translates to CASSSGQGPDTQYF.

V and J are TRBV5-1 and TRBJ2-5, with D possibly being TRBD1 (6 bases). Per germline, CDR1 SGHRS and CDR2 YFSETQ. There are 13 residues in the CDR3. Trimming left V 3 bases short and J 2 bases short, with 8 bases between. CDR3 in DNA: TGCGCCAGCAGCTGGACAGAACAAGAGACCCAGTACTTC. Encoded protein: CASSWTEQETQYF.

The genes are TRBV10-3 and TRBJ1-1; D is possibly TRBD1 (6 bases). V was trimmed by 0 bases and J by 5 bases, leaving 13 bases between them. Germline CDR1 ENHRY, CDR2 SYGVKD. The CDR3 runs 15 residues. The CDR3 bases are TGTGCCATCAGTGAGTCGCGGGGGCTAGGGACTGAAGCTTTCTTT. It encodes CAISESRGLGTEAFF.